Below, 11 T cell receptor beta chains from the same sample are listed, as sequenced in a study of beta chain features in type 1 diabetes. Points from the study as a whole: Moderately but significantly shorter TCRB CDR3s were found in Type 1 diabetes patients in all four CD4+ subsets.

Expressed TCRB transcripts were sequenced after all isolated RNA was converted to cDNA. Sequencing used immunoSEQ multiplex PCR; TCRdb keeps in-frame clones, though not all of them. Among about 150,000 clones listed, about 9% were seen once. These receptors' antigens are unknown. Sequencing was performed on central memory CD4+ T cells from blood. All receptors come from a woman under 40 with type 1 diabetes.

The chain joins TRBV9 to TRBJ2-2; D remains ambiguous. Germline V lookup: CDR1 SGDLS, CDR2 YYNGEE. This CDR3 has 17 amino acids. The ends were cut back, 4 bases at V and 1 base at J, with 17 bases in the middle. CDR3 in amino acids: CASSPYQDSRNTGELFF. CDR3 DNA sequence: TGTGCCAGCAGCCCATACCAGGATTCAAGGAACACCGGGGAGCTGTTTTTT.

The CDR3 sequence is CASSRIYRPDTEAFF. The CDR3, as DNA: TGCGCCAGCAGCCGAATTTACAGGCCTGACACTGAAGCTTTCTTT. This chain joins TRBV4-1 and TRBJ1-1; tentative D call: TRBD1 (5 bases). From germline, CDR1 is MGHRA and CDR2 YSYEKL. The CDR3 loop spans 15 amino acids. The germline V and J ends were trimmed by 4 bases and 3 bases, with 15 bases remaining between them.

CDR3 coding DNA: TGTGCCAGCAAACTGCAGGGTAATGAAAAACTGTTTTTT. This gives the protein CASKLQGNEKLFF. The rearrangement uses TRBV5-6 and TRBJ1-4; TRBD1 might be the D (5 bases). The CDR3 has 13 residues. Germline lookup yields CDR1 SGHDT and CDR2 YYEEEE. V lost 6 bases, J lost 4 bases, and 10 bases lay in between.

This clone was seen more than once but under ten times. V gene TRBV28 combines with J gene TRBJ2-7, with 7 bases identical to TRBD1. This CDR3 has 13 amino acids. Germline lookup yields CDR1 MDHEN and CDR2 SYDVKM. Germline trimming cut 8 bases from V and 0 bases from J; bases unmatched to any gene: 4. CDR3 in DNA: TGTGCCAGCTGGGACAGTTCCTCCTACGAGCAGTACTTC. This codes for CASWDSSSYEQYF.

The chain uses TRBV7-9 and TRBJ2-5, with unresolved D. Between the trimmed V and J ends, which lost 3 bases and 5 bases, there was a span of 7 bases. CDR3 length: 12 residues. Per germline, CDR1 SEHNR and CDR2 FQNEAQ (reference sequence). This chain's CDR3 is CASSFGWETQYF. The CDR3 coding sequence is TGTGCCAGCAGCTTCGGGTGGGAGACCCAGTACTTC.

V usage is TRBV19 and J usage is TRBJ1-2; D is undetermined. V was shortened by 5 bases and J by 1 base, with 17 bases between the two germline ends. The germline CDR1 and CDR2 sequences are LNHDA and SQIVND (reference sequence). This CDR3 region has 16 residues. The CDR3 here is CASSEAPLGVNYGYTF. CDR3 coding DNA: TGTGCCAGTAGTGAGGCCCCTTTGGGAGTTAACTATGGCTACACCTTC.

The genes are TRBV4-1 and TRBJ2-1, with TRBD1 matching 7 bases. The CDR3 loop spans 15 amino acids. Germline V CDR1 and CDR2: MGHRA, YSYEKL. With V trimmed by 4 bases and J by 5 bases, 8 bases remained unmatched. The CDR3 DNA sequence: TGCGCCAGCAGCCGCAACAGGGGAGCTAACAATGAGCAGTTCTTC. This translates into CASSRNRGANNEQFF.

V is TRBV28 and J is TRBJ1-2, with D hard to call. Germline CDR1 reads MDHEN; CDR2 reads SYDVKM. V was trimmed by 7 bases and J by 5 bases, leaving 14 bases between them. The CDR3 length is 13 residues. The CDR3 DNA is TGTGCCAGCACCATCAACGGGAATTATGGCTACACCTTC. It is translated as CASTINGNYGYTF.

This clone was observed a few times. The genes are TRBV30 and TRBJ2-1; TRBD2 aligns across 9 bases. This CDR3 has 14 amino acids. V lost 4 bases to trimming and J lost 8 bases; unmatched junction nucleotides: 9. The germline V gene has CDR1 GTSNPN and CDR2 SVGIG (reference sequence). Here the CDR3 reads CAWKRGRAGDEQFF. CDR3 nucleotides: TGTGCCTGGAAACGCGGGAGGGCAGGAGATGAGCAGTTCTTC.

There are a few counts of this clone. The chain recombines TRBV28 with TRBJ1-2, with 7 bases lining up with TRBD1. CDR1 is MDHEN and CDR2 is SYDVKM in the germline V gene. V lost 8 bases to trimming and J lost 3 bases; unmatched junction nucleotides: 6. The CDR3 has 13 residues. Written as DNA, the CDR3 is TGTGCCAGCGGAAGGGGGACAGACTATGGCTACACCTTC. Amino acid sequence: CASGRGTDYGYTF.

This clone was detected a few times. The CDR3 is CAWSETGIGQPQHF. DNA of the CDR3: TGTGCCTGGAGCGAAACAGGGATCGGTCAGCCCCAGCATTTT. The rearrangement links TRBV30 to TRBJ1-5; the D gene is possibly TRBD1 (6 bases). The CDR3 runs 14 residues. V dropped 3 bases and J dropped 6 bases, with 15 bases sitting between them. Germline V gives CDR1 GTSNPN, CDR2 SVGIG (reference sequence).